The present T cell receptor (beta chain) was sequenced within a study of T cell responses to AZD1222 COVID-19 vaccine. Study-wide results and limits: White British donors predominated, females outnumbered males, and clonal diversity was possibly underestimated. The study sampled repertoires only after the peak T cell response. Nearly half of spike-specific TCRs reportedly target unmutated variant regions. The number of AZD1222 recipients seropositive at baseline was only five to seven.

Trimming took 6 bases from V and 9 from J, leaving 26 bases between them. This CDR3 contains 16 residues. Here immunoSEQ multiplex PCR was the method, and the copy in TCRdb shows in-frame clones only, minus some. The sample contains roughly 120,000 clones, around nine tenths of which appear only once. On this clone: Its specificity is not known.

This TCR was sampled from an adult in good health. The V call is TRBV23-1, the J call TRBJ1-2; D is ambiguous. TRBV23-1 is an ORF; its function is uncertain. This specimen consisted of peripheral blood, obtained on day 0 of AZD1222 vaccination. This CDR3 reads CASREPGQTKLFRYTF. The CDR3 DNA sequence: TGCGCCAGCAGGGAACCGGGCCAAACCAAATTATTCCGCTACACCTTC.